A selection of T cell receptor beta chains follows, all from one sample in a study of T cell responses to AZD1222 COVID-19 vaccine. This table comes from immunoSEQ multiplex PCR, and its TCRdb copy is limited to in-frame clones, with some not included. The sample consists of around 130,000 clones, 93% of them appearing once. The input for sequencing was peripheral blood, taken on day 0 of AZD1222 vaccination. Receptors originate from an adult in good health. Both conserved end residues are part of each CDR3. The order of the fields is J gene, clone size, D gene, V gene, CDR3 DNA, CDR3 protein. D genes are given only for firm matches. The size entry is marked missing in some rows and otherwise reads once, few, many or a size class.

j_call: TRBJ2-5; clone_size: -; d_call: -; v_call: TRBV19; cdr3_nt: TGTGCCAGTAGTCGGTCTTACGAGGAGACCCAGTACTTC; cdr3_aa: CASSRSYEETQYF
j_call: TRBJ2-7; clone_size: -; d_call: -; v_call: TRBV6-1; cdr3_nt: TGTGCCAGCAGTGACCCTGGGGCAGCTACCTCCTACGAGCAGTACTTC; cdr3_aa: CASSDPGAATSYEQYF
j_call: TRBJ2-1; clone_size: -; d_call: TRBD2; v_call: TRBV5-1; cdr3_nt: TGCGCCAGCAGAAGGACTAGGGCAAATGAGCAGTTCTTC; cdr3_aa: CASRRTRANEQFF
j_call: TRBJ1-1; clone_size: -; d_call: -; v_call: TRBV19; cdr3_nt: TGTGCCAGTAGGCAAGACAGGTGGGAAAGGATGAACACTGAAGCTTTCTTT; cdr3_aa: CASRQDRWERMNTEAFF
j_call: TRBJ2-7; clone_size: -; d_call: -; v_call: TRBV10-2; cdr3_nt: TGCGCCAGCAGTGAGTCGGTGGGCATTAGTTTCGAGCAGTACTTC; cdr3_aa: CASSESVGISFEQYF
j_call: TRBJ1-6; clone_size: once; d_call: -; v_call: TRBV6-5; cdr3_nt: TGTGCCAGCAGCCCCGGCCCTGGGCCACCCCTCCACTTT; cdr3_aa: CASSPGPGPPLHF
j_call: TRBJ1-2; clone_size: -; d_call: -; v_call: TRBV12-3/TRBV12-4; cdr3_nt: TGTGCCAGCAGAGGGGCTAACTATGGCTACACCTTC; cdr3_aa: CASRGANYGYTF
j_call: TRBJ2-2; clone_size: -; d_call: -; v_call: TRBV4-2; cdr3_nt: TGTGCCAGCAGCCGACGCCCTAGCGACCCGAACACCGGGGAGCTGTTTTTT; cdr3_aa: CASSRRPSDPNTGELFF
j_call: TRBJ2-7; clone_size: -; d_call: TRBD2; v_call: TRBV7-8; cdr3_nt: TGTGCCAGCAGCCCCACCTCTAGCGGGAGGTTCCACGAGCAGTACTTC; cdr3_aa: CASSPTSSGRFHEQYF
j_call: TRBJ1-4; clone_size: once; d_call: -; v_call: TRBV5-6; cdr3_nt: TGTGCCAGCAGCTTGCTGGGGCAGGGGAAGACTAATGAAAAACTGTTTTTT; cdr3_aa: CASSLLGQGKTNEKLFF
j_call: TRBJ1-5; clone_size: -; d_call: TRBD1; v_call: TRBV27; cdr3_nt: TGTGCCAGCAGTTTATCATTTCCACAGGGGCTCGGTCAGCCCCAGCATTTT; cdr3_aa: CASSLSFPQGLGQPQHF
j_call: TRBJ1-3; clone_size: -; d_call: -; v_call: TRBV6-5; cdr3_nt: TGTGCCAGCATTCCGGCGAGCTCTGGAAACACCATATATTTT; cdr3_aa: CASIPASSGNTIYF
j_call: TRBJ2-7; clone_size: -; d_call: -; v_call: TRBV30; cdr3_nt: TGTGCCGGTCGACAGTTCCCGGGGTCCTACGAGCAGTACTTC; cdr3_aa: CAGRQFPGSYEQYF
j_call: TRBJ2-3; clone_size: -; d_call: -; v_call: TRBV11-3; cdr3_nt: TGTGCCAGCAGCTTGGGGCAGGGTAACTCGGGCACAGATACGCAGTATTTT; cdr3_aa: CASSLGQGNSGTDTQYF
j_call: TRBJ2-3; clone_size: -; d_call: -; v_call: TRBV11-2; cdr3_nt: TGTGCCAGCAGCTTAGGGCCCAGCACAGATACGCAGTATTTT; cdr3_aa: CASSLGPSTDTQYF
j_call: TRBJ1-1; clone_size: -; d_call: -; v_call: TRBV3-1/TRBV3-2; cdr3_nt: TGTGCCAGCAGCCCCTCGGCGGGGGATGCTTTCTTT; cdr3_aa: CASSPSAGDAFF
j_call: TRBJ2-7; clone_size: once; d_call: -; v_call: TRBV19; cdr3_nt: TGTGCCGCCGGCCTCGCCTACGAGCAGTACTTC; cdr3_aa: CAAGLAYEQYF
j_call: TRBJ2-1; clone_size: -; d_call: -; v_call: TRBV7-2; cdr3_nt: TGTGCCAGCAGCTACCGGTACAGGGATGAGCAGTTCTTC; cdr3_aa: CASSYRYRDEQFF
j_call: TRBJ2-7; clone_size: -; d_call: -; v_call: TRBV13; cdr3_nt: TGTGCCAGCAGCACCTCCCACCCCTCCTACGAGCAGTACTTC; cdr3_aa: CASSTSHPSYEQYF
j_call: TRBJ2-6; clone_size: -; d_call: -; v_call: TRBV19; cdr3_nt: TGTGCCAGTACAGGGACTGGGGCCAACGTCCTGACTTTC; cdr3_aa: CASTGTGANVLTF
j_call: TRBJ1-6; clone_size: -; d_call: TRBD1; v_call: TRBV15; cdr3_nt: TGTGCCACCAGCAGGTCTCCGGGACAGGAGAATTCACCCCTCCACTTT; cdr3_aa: CATSRSPGQENSPLHF
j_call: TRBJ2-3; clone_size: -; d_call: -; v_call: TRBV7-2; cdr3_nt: TGTGCCAGCAGCTTAGCGCGGCTGAGCACAGATACGCAGTATTTT; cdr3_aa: CASSLARLSTDTQYF
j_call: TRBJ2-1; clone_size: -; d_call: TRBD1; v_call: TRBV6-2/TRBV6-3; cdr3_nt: TGTGCCAGCAGTTACTCCCGGGACAGATCCTACAATGAGCAGTTCTTC; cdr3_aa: CASSYSRDRSYNEQFF
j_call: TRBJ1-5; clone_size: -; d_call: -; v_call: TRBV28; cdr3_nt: TGTGCCACTACACCTAGGCCCCTGACCCATCAGCCCCAGCATTTT; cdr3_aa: CATTPRPLTHQPQHF
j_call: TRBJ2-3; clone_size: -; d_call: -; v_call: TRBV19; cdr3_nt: TGTGCCAGTAGTAGGCAGAGCACAGATACGCAGTATTTT; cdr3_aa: CASSRQSTDTQYF
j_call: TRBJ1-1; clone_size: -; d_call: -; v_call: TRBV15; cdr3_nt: TGTGCCACCAGCAGTTACAGGGACGAGGTTGTTGCTTTCTTT; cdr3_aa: CATSSYRDEVVAFF
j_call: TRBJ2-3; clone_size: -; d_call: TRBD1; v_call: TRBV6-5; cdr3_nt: TGTGCCACCGGACAGGAGTCCACAGATACGCAGTATTTT; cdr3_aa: CATGQESTDTQYF
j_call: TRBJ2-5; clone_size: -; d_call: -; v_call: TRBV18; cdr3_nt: TGTGCCAGCTCACCTCCCTCCCAAGAGACCCAGTACTTC; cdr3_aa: CASSPPSQETQYF
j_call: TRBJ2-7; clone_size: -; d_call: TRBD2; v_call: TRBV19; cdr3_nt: TGTGCCAGTAGTAGGCGGGAGGTGTCCTACGAGCAGTACTTC; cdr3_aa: CASSRREVSYEQYF
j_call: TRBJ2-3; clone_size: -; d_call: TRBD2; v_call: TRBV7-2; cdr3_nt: TGTGCCAGCAGCTTAGCGTTTGGAACTAGCGGGGGGGCGACAGATACGCAGTATTTT; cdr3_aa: CASSLAFGTSGGATDTQYF
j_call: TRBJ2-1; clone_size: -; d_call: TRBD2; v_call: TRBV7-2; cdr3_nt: TGTGCCAGCAGCTTAGGACTAGCGGGAGGCTACAATGAGCAGTTCTTC; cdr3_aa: CASSLGLAGGYNEQFF
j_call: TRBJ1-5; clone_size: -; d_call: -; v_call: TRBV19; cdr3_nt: TGTGCCAGTAATGATTGGGGGTTTCAGCCCCAGCATTTT; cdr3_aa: CASNDWGFQPQHF
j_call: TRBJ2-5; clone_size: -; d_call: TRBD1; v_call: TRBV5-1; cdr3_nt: TGCGCCAGCAGCCTCCGGGACAGGGGCGGGGAGACCCAGTACTTC; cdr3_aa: CASSLRDRGGETQYF
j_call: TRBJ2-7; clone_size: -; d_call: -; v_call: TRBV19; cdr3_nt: TGTGCCAGTAGTATAGGGAGGGCTTCATACGAGCAGTACTTC; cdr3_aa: CASSIGRASYEQYF
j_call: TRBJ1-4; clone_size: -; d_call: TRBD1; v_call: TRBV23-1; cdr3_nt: TGCGCCAGCACCTTACCGGTCAGGGGGGCGGGAAAACTGTTTTTT; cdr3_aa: CASTLPVRGAGKLFF
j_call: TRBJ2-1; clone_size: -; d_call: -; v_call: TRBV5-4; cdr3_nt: TGTGCCAGCAGCTGGAAGGGTAGCGGTTTGAGGGGTGAGCAGTTCTTC; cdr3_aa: CASSWKGSGLRGEQFF
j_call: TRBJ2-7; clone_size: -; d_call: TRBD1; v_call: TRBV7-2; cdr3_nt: TGTGCCAGCAGCTTAAGACAGGGTACCTACGAGCAGTACTTC; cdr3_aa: CASSLRQGTYEQYF
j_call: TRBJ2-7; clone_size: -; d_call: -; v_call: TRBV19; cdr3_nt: TGTGCCAGTAGTATCGGCACCTCCTACGAGCAGTACTTC; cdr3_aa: CASSIGTSYEQYF
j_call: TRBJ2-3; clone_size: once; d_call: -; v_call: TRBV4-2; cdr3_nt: TGTGCCAGCAGGGAGAGTTATACGCAGTATTTT; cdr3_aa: CASRESYTQYF
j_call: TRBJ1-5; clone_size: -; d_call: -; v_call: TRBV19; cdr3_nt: TGTGCCAGTAGTGGCGAACCCTGGCATGGCAATCAGCCCCAGCATTTT; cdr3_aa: CASSGEPWHGNQPQHF